Reported below is one T cell receptor (beta chain). This clonotype was recorded many times. Its antigen specificity is not known. The input lacks base qualities; no much larger clone sits a single base away. Each patient had bone marrow sampled at the time of active disease. Ficoll-Hypaque density gradient centrifugation was used to isolate the bone marrow mononuclear cells. CD138-negative cells were obtained by negative selection after labeling with CD138 magnetic microbeads on a MACS separator, removing myeloma plasma cells. Flow cytometry with CD138 antibodies on an Attune NxT was used to check how pure the isolated cells were. Total RNA was extracted with TRIzol reagent and quantified with a NanoDrop spectrophotometer. For each patient, the CD138-negative bone marrow sample underwent paired RNA-seq and IR-seq. CDR3 length: 15 amino acids, cysteine to phenylalanine. Just CDR3 DNA is preserved here, 45 bases in frame from base 1. V has 4 bases trimmed and J has 3 bases trimmed; junction bases matching no gene number 5. From a lookup of the germline V gene (reference sequence), CDR1 and CDR2 are SGHKS and YYEKEE.

The data were obtained in a study of read filtering for tumor transcriptome and immune sequencing (dated by TCRdb to 2020 to 2021). In the study overall: The cohort consisted of under 20 male and some 15 female patients, with a mean age of around 66 years and an age range of roughly 45 to 85. Under revised international staging, 8 patients fell into R-ISS I, 15 to 20 into R-ISS II and about 7 into R-ISS III. After DNase treatment, whole-transcriptome libraries were prepared with the TruSeq RNA Access Library Prep Kit. TCR-region mapped reads per sample ranged from about 3.5 to 10.27 million with IR-seq versus only roughly 80 to 1273 with RNA-seq. The study compared TCR repertoires from targeted immune repertoire sequencing and bulk whole-transcriptome sequencing run on the same bone marrow samples. One main goal was a read-filtering strategy for immune repertoire data, in particular deciding whether clonotypes backed by only one read should be removed.

TCR libraries were constructed from roughly 0.4 ug RNA using the Immunoverse kit, and molecular barcoded adaptors covering alpha/delta and beta/gamma chains were employed. The same RNA used for transcriptome sequencing was used for TCR library preparation. Sequencing of TCR libraries was carried out on an Illumina HiSeq 4000 with 2 x 150 cycles. The study's own analysis went as follows. MiXCR aligned TCR reads to human V, D, J and C references and assembled the aligned reads into CDR3 clonotypes, with quality filtering and error correction included. Clonotype counts and gene usage diversity were analyzed with the tcR package in R. Raw mapping reads were checked after the RNA-seq reads had been mapped by STAR aligner version 2.5.3a onto the human GRCh37 genome. IR-seq fastq files were randomly downsampled with Seqtk 1.3 to test the effect of sequencing depth on detected clonotypes. Using fastp trimming at Q25 and MiXCR clonotype assembly, TCRdb reanalyzed the public sequencing data and kept in-frame beta chains. Rows merge per CDR3 protein into single entries with the most common DNA and genes. V and J calls and clone size were set by TCRdb, not the authors. The sample has approximately 62,000 distinct CDR3 sequences on record, approximately 19% of them singletons. 11% of the sample rests with the top ten.

Overall study outcomes, separate from this receptor: The correlation between IR-seq and RNA-seq shared clonotype proportions rose when single-read clonotypes were removed. Compared with RNA-seq, IR-seq captured clonotypes at much greater depth and more reliably, and a smaller IR-seq throughput was enough to identify most of the shared clonotypes. In IR-seq, 80% to 85% of clonotypes but approximately 3.7% of total reads were represented by single-read clonotypes, whereas in RNA-seq, 60% to 75% of clonotypes and more than 40% of reads were represented by single-read clonotypes. The sorted CD138-negative fraction was composed of a mixed bone marrow immune population rather than of purified T cells.

The sample comprised a population of CD138-negative cells sorted from bone marrow. The cell subset or site label, as the study defines it: bone marrow mononuclear cells depleted of CD138+ plasma/myeloma cells by negative magnetic selection. The chain couples TRBV5-5 to TRBJ2-7; TRBD2 fits 12 bases in the junction. The sequence derives from a donor at least 40 years old with multiple myeloma. The DNA is TGTGCCAGCAGCCGACTAGCGGGGGAGAACTACGAGCAGTACTTC. Translated, it reads CASSRLAGENYEQYF.